This entry lists 16 T cell receptor beta chains sequenced from one sample in a study of T cell repertoires in cytomegalovirus infection. TCRdb analysed the reads with MiXCR anew, one entry per CDR3 protein. The sample carries 110,000 or so distinct CDR3 sequences, over 25% recorded once. No cognate antigen is known for these TCRs. The starting material was CD8+ T cells from cultured PBMCs, obtained from culture after CMV antigen stimulation. These receptors originate from a human donor in good health (CMV status not recorded). Some clones in this sample may be carry-over from other donors' samples.

The gene calls are TRBV27 and TRBJ2-5; 9 bases are a match to TRBD2. The V gene's germline CDR1 is MNHEY and CDR2 SMNVEV (reference sequence). The ends lost 4 bases at V and 3 bases at J; junction bases unmatched: 12. The CDR3 sequence is 17 residues long. In DNA, the CDR3 is TGTGCCAGCAGTTCCCTAGCGGGGACTGGTAGGGAAGAGACCCAGTACTTC. Encoded protein: CASSSLAGTGREETQYF.

J is TRBJ2-3 and V is TRBV25-1; D call uncertain. Germline V lookup: CDR1 MGHDK, CDR2 SYGVNS. The CDR3 runs 14 residues. The V and J ends lost 1 base and 6 bases respectively, with 11 bases between them. The CDR3 sequence: CASSEFSLTDTQYF. The CDR3 DNA is TGTGCCAGCAGTGAATTCAGCTTGACGGATACGCAGTATTTT.

This clonotype was seen many times. The rearrangement joins TRBV7-6 to TRBJ2-2, with D possibly being TRBD1 (5 bases). Germline values: CDR1 SGHVS, CDR2 FNYEAQ. Deletions cut 5 bases from V and 6 bases from J, with 7 bases between. This CDR3 comprises 12 residues. CDR3 bases: TGTGCCAGCAGCCAGGGTTCCGGGGAGCTGTTTTTT. Encoded protein: CASSQGSGELFF. Full variable domain (remainder filled in from reference TRBV7-6 and TRBJ2-2): GAGVSQSPRYKVTKRGQDVALRCDPISGHVSLYWYRQALGQGPEFLTYFNYEAQQDKSGLPNDRFSAERPEGSISTLTIQRTEQRDSAMYRCASSQGSGELFFGEGSRLTVL.

The chain is built from TRBV6-6 and TRBJ1-3, with D possibly being TRBD1 (5 bases). There are 16 residues in the CDR3. Trimming removed 1 base from V and 0 bases from J, with 10 bases in between. Germline CDR1 MNHNY, CDR2 SVGAGI (reference sequence). CDR3: CASSYYRLSSGNTIYF. The CDR3 nucleotides are TGTGCCAGCAGTTACTACAGGTTATCCTCTGGAAACACCATATATTTT.

V gene TRBV12-3 or TRBV12-4 combines with J gene TRBJ2-6; 7 nucleotides agree with TRBD1. This CDR3 has 15 residues. The V segment lost 11 bases and the J segment 0 bases; nucleotides outside the gene matches: 7. As DNA, the CDR3 is TGTGCCGCCGGGACAGTGGGCTCTGGGGCCAACGTCCTGACTTTC. Translated: CAAGTVGSGANVLTF.

This clonotype showed up just a few times. The CDR3 DNA is TGTGCCAGCAGCTTCTTAAGTGTCCCTGAAGCTTTCTTT. This gives the protein CASSFLSVPEAFF. The rearrangement links TRBV5-6 to TRBJ1-1, with unresolved D. CDR3 length: 13 amino acids. Germline lookup yields CDR1 SGHDT and CDR2 YYEEEE. V lost 2 bases and J lost 6, with 11 bases in between.

This chain connects TRBV5-6 to TRBJ1-1, with 7 bases aligning to TRBD1. Per the germline V gene, CDR1 is SGHDT and CDR2 is YYEEEE. The CDR3 is made up of 15 amino acids. With 2 bases clipped from V and 1 base from J, the junction kept 5 bases outside the gene matches. In DNA, the CDR3 is TGTGCCAGCAGCTTAAACCCAGGGGGGAACACTGAAGCTTTCTTT. This sequence encodes CASSLNPGGNTEAFF. The variable domain in full, with the rest retrieved from reference TRBV5-6 and TRBJ1-1, is DAGVTQSPTHLIKTRGQQVTLRCSPKSGHDTVSWYQQALGQGPQFIFQYYEEEERQRGNFPDRFSGHQFPNYSSELNVNALLLGDSALYLCASSLNPGGNTEAFFGQGTRLTVV.

Only a few counts were recorded for this clonotype. V and J are TRBV18 and TRBJ1-1; 7 bases match TRBD1. The ends lost 5 bases at V and 4 bases at J; junction bases unmatched: 10. CDR1 is KGHSH and CDR2 is LQKENI in the germline V gene. This CDR3 has 15 amino acids. The CDR3 region is CASSTTGQKPTEAFF. The CDR3 DNA reads TGTGCCAGCTCAACGACAGGGCAAAAACCCACTGAAGCTTTCTTT.

The rearrangement uses TRBV2 and TRBJ2-5; 8 bases match TRBD1. The CDR3 has 14 residues. With V trimmed by 8 bases and J by 4 bases, 9 bases remained unmatched. Germline CDR1 and CDR2: SNHLY and FYNNEI. The CDR3 sequence is CASFGQGAPETQYF. The CDR3 DNA is TGTGCCAGCTTTGGACAGGGTGCACCAGAGACCCAGTACTTC.

The chain couples TRBV6-2 or TRBV6-3 to TRBJ2-7, with D perhaps TRBD1 or TRBD2 (5 bases each). V gave up 2 bases and J gave up 2 bases, with 13 bases separating them. CDR1 and CDR2 from the germline V gene are MNHEY and SVGEGT. The CDR3 has 15 residues. The CDR3 here is CASSYEWGRTYEQYF. The CDR3 DNA reads as TGTGCCAGCAGTTACGAGTGGGGACGGACCTACGAGCAGTACTTC.

This clonotype was counted only a few times. The CDR3 spells CSATPAATQETQYF. As DNA, the CDR3 is TGCAGTGCTACCCCGGCGGCAACTCAAGAGACCCAGTACTTC. The J gene is TRBJ2-5, the V gene TRBV20-1; D is ambiguous. The CDR3 totals 14 residues. Trimming left V 4 bases short and J 2 bases short, with 14 bases between. Germline assignment: CDR1 DFQATT and CDR2 SNEGSKA (reference sequence).

The chain recombines TRBV15 with TRBJ1-4; D is unresolved. Germline CDR1 reads LNHNV; CDR2 reads YYDKDF (reference sequence). The CDR3 runs 15 residues. Trimming removed 1 base from V and 0 bases from J, with 6 bases in between. CDR3 in amino acids: CATSRARSTNEKLFF. CDR3 in DNA: TGTGCCACCAGCAGAGCAAGGTCAACTAATGAAAAACTGTTTTTT.

Only a few counts were recorded for this clonotype. This rearrangement joins TRBV10-3 to TRBJ2-3; possibly TRBD2 for D (6 bases). The CDR3 loop spans 16 amino acids. With 1 base removed from V and 0 bases from J, the gap between germline ends came to 11 bases. CDR1 ENHRY and CDR2 SYGVKD come from the germline V gene. Written as DNA, the CDR3 is TGTGCCATCAGTGAGTGGCCAGGGACTAGCACAGATACGCAGTATTTT. Amino acids: CAISEWPGTSTDTQYF.

This clonotype turned up a few times. The chain joins TRBV7-9 to TRBJ2-3; D may be TRBD2 (5 bases). CDR1 and CDR2 from the germline V gene are SEHNR and FQNEAQ (reference sequence). V shed 5 bases and J shed 1 base, with 7 bases lying between them. CDR3 length: 13 amino acids. The CDR3 region has the DNA TGTGCCAGCAGCAATAGCGGCACAGATACGCAGTATTTT. As protein: CASSNSGTDTQYF.

This clonotype has just a few counts. The chain carries TRBV28 and TRBJ2-5; D unresolved. Trimming removed 6 bases at V and 5 bases at J, with 13 bases between. The CDR3 extends over 13 amino acids. Germline values: CDR1 MDHEN, CDR2 SYDVKM. Here the CDR3 reads CASRHNPEETQYF. CDR3 coding DNA: TGTGCCAGCAGACACAACCCAGAGGAGACCCAGTACTTC.

This chain joins TRBV9 and TRBJ1-1; D not resolved. Trimming took 3 bases from V and 9 from J, leaving 21 bases between them. This CDR3 has 15 amino acids. CDR1 and CDR2 from the germline V gene are SGDLS and YYNGEE. The CDR3 loop reads CASSDLNRESEQAFF. The DNA of the CDR3 is TGTGCCAGCAGCGACCTAAACCGGGAGAGTGAACAAGCTTTCTTT.